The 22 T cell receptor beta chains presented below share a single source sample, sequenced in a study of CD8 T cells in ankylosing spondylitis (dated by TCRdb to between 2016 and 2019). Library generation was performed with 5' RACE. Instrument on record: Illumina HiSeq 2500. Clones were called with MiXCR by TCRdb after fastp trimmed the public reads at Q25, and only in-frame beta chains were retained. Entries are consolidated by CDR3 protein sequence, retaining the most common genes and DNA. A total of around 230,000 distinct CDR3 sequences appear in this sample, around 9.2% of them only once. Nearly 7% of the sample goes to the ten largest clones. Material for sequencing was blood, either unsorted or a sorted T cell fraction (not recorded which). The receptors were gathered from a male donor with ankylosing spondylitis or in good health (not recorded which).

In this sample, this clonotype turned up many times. The CDR3 reads CASSLALGQSTDTQYF. The CDR3 region has the DNA TGTGCCAGCAGCTTAGCGCTAGGACAGAGCACAGATACGCAGTATTTT. The V call is TRBV7-9, the J call TRBJ2-3; a weak D match, TRBD1 (6 bases). CDR3 length: 16 residues. Between the trimmed V and J ends, which lost 0 bases and 0 bases, there was a span of 10 bases. Germline-derived CDR1 and CDR2 are SEHNR and FQNEAQ (reference sequence). The full variable domain, rest sourced from reference TRBV7-9 and TRBJ2-3, is DTGVSQNPRHKITKRGQNVTFRCDPISEHNRLYWYRQTLGQGPEFLTYFQNEAQLEKSRLLSDRFSAERPKGSFSTLEIQRTEQGDSAMYLCASSLALGQSTDTQYFGPGTRLTVL.

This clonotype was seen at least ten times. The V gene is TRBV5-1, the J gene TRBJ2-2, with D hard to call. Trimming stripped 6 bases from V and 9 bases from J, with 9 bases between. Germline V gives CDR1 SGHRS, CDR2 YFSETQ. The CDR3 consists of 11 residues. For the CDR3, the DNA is TGCGCCAGCAACGGCGGCCGGGAGCTGTTTTTT. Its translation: CASNGGRELFF.

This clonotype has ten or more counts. Here the CDR3 DNA reads TGTGCCACCCAAGGGTACCAAGAGACCCAGTACTTC. This encodes CATQGYQETQYF. The rearrangement links TRBV10-3 to TRBJ2-5; no clear D. Germline CDR1 and CDR2: ENHRY and SYGVKD. Trimming stripped 10 bases from V and 0 bases from J, with 9 bases between. This CDR3 is 12 amino acids long.

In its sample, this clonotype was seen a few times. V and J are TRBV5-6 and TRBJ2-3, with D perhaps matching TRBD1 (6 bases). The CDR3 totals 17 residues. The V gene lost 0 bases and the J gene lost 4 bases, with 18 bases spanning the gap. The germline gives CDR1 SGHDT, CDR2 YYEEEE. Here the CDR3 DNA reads TGTGCCAGCAGCTTGGTAGGGGGACCAGCCGCACCAGATACGCAGTATTTT. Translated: CASSLVGGPAAPDTQYF.

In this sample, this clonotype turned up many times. In nucleotides, the CDR3 is TGTGCCAGCAGGCCAAATAGCAATCAGCCCCAGCATTTT. Amino acids: CASRPNSNQPQHF. This chain links TRBV28 with TRBJ1-5; D is undetermined. V dropped 6 bases and J dropped 0 bases, with 6 bases sitting between them. Germline CDR1 and CDR2: MDHEN and SYDVKM. CDR3 length: 13 amino acids.

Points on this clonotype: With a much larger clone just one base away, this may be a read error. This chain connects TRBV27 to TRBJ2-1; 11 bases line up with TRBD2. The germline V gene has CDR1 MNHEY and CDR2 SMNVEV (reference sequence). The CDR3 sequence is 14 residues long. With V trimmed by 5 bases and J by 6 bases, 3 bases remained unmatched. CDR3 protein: CASSSSGGGNEQFF. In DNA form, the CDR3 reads TGTGCCAGCAGTAGTAGCGGGGGGGGCAATGAGCAGTTCTTC.

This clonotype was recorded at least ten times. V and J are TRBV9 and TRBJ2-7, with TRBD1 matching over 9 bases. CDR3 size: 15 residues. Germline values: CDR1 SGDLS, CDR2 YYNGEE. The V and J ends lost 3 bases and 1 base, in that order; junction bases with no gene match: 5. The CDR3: CASSASGTGSYEQYF. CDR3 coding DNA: TGTGCCAGCAGCGCCTCCGGGACAGGGTCCTACGAGCAGTACTTC.

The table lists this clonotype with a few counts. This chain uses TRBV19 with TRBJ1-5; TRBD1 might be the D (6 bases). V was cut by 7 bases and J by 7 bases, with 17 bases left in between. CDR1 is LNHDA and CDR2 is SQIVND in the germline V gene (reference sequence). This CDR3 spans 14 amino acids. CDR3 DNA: TGTGCCAGTACCCCTGGAGAGGGGGGACAGCCCCAGCATTTT. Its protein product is CASTPGEGGQPQHF. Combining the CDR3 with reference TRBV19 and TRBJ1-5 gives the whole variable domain DGGITQSPKYLFRKEGQNVTLSCEQNLNHDAMYWYRQDPGQGLRLIYYSQIVNDFQKGDIAEGYSVSREKKESFPLTVTSAQKNPTAFYLCASTPGEGGQPQHFGDGTRLSIL.

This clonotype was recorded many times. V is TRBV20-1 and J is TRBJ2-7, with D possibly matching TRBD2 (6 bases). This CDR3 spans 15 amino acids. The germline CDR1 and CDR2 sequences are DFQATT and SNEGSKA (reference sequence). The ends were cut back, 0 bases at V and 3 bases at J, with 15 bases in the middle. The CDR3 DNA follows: TGCAGTGCTAGAGACGGAACCCGGGGACTCTACGAGCAGTACTTC. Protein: CSARDGTRGLYEQYF.

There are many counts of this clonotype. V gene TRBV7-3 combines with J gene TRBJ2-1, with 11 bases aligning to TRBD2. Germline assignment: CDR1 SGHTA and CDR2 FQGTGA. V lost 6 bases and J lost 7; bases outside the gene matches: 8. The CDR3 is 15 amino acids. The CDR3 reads CASRKGLAAMNEQFF. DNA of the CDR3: TGTGCCAGCAGAAAGGGACTAGCGGCTATGAATGAGCAGTTCTTC.

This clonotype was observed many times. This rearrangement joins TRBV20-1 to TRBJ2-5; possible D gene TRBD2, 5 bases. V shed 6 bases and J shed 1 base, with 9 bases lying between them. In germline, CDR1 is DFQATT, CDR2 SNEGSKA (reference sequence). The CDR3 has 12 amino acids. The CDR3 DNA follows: TGCAGTGCAAGGACTTCCCAAGAGACCCAGTACTTC. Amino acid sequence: CSARTSQETQYF.

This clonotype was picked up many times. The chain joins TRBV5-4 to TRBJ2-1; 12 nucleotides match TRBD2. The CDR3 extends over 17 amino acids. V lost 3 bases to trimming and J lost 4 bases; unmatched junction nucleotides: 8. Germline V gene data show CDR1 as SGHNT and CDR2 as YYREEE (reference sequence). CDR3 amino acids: CASSSDLAGGLYNEQFF. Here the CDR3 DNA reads TGTGCCAGCAGCTCCGATCTAGCGGGAGGGTTATACAATGAGCAGTTCTTC.

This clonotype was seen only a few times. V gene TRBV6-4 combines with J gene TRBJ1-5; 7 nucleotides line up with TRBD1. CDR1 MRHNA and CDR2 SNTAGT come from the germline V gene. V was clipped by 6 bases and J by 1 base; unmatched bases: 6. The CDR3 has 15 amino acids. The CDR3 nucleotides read TGTGCCAGCAGGGAGACAGGGTCCAGCAATCAGCCCCAGCATTTT. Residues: CASRETGSSNQPQHF.

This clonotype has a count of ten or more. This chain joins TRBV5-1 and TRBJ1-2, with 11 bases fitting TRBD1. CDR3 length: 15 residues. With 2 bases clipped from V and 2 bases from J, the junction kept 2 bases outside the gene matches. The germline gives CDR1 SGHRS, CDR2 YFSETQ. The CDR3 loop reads CASSFGTGGNYGYTF. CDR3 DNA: TGCGCCAGCAGCTTCGGGACAGGGGGAAACTATGGCTACACCTTC.

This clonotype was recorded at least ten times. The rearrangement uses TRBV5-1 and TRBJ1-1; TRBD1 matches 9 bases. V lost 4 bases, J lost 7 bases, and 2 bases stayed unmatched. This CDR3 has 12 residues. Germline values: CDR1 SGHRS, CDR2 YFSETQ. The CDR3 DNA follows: TGCGCCAGCAGCGCGGGACAGGGTGAAGCTTTCTTT. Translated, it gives CASSAGQGEAFF.

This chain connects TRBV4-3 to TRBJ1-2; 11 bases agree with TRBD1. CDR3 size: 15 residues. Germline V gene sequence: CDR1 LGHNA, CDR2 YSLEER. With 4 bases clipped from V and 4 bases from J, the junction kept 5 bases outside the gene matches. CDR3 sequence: CASSPGQGAGYGYTF. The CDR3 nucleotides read TGCGCCAGCAGCCCCGGACAGGGGGCAGGCTATGGCTACACCTTC.

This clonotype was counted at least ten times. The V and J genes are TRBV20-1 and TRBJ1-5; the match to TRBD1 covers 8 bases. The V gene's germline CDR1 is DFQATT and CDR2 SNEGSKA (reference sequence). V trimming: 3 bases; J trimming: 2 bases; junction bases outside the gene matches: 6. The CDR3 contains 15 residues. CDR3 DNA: TGCAGTGCTAGGGGCGGGACAGGAGGCAATCAGCCCCAGCATTTT. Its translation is CSARGGTGGNQPQHF.

The CDR3 nucleotides read TGTGCCAGCAGCCCCCAGGGTTTAGCGGGGTCCTACGAGCAGTACTTC. It is translated as CASSPQGLAGSYEQYF. The V gene is TRBV7-2, the J gene TRBJ2-7, with 8 bases aligning to TRBD2. Germline V gives CDR1 SGHTA, CDR2 FQGNSA. This CDR3 is 16 amino acids long. V was pared by 5 bases and J by 1 base, with 10 bases of the junction left unmatched.

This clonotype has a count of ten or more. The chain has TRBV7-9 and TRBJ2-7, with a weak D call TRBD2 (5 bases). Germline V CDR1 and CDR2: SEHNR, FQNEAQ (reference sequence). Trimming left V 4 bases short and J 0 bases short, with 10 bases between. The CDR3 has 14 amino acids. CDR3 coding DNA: TGTGCCAGCAGCTCAGCGGTGCTCTCCTACGAGCAGTACTTC. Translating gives CASSSAVLSYEQYF.

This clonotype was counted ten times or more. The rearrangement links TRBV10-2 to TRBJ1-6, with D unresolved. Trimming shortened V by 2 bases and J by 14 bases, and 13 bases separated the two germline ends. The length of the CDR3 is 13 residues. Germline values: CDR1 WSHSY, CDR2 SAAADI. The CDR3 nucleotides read TGCGCCAGCAGTGAGCCCGGATTGGTTACCCTCCACTTT. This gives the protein CASSEPGLVTLHF.

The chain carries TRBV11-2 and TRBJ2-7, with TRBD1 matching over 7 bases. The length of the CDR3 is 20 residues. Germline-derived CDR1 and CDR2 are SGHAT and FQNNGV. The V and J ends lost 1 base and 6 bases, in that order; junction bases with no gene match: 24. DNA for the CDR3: TGTGCCAGCAGCTTAGGACGTGGGACAGAGCCTGCATGGGGAAGAGGCGAGCAGTACTTC. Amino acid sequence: CASSLGRGTEPAWGRGEQYF. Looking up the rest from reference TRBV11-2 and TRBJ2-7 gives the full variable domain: EAGVAQSPRYKIIEKRQSVAFWCNPISGHATLYWYQQILGQGPKLLIQFQNNGVVDDSQLPKDRFSAERLKGVDSTLKIQPAKLEDSAVYLCASSLGRGTEPAWGRGEQYFGPGTRLTVT.

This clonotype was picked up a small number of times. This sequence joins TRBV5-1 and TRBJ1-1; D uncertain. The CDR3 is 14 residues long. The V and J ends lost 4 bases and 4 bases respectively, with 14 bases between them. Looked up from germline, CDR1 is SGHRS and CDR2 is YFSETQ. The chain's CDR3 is CASSPRPLGTEAFF. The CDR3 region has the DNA TGCGCCAGCAGCCCCCGACCGTTGGGCACTGAAGCTTTCTTT.